A single sample gave rise to the 9 T cell receptor beta chains below, sequenced in a study of T-cell reconstitution after alpha-beta-depleted transplantation in children. Preparing the TCRbeta library involved the use of unique molecular identifiers. TCRdb independently ran MiXCR on the PCR reads; one entry per CDR3 protein. The repertoire consists of hundreds of thousands of distinct CDR3 sequences, with over 8% occurring once and the leading ten covering around a tenth. The sample in question was PBMCs from the stem cell graft donor, obtained from the stem cell graft. These receptors were collected from a human donor who donated a stem cell graft to a child with SCID.

This clonotype was recorded at least ten times. V usage is TRBV20-1 and J usage is TRBJ2-2; 10 bases align to TRBD2. Germline V lookup: CDR1 DFQATT, CDR2 SNEGSKA (reference sequence). The CDR3 loop spans 16 amino acids. Unmatched junction bases numbered 4, after V lost 0 bases and J lost 3 bases. DNA of the CDR3: TGCAGTGCTAGAGATCGAGCGGGGGGGGACACCGGGGAGCTGTTTTTT. Encoded protein: CSARDRAGGDTGELFF.

This clonotype has only a few counts. The J gene is TRBJ2-5, the V gene TRBV10-3; the D is unclear. Germline CDR1 reads ENHRY; CDR2 reads SYGVKD. The CDR3 is 13 residues long. V shed 6 bases and J shed 2 bases, with 10 bases lying between them. The CDR3: CAIRPSDQETQYF. The CDR3 DNA is TGTGCCATCAGGCCCTCAGATCAAGAGACCCAGTACTTC.

This clonotype has a handful of counts. This chain links TRBV29-1 with TRBJ1-2; 7 nucleotides line up with TRBD1. The CDR3 consists of 13 residues. Unmatched junction bases numbered 7, after V lost 2 bases and J lost 7 bases. Germline CDR1 reads SQVTM; CDR2 reads ANQGSEA. CDR3 residues: CSVEREGARGYTF. DNA for the CDR3: TGCAGCGTTGAAAGGGAGGGGGCGCGTGGCTACACCTTC.

This clonotype was recorded many times. The chain combines TRBV5-1 with TRBJ2-2; TRBD2 is a possible D gene (5 bases). CDR3 length equals 15 residues. V lost 1 base and J lost 0, with 7 bases in between. Germline CDR1 and CDR2: SGHRS and YFSETQ. The CDR3 bases are TGCGCCAGCAGCTTGATGGAGGCGAACACCGGGGAGCTGTTTTTT. Translated, it gives CASSLMEANTGELFF.

V gene TRBV9 combines with J gene TRBJ2-2; 11 bases map to TRBD2. The V segment lost 6 bases and the J segment 3 bases; nucleotides outside the gene matches: 10. The CDR3 loop spans 17 amino acids. CDR1 and CDR2 (germline): SGDLS, YYNGEE. CDR3 bases: TGTGCCAGCACCTCAGTACTAGCGGGGGCCGACACCGGGGAGCTGTTTTTT. Its protein product is CASTSVLAGADTGELFF.

The chain carries TRBV11-2 and TRBJ2-6; D uncertain. The CDR3 is 16 amino acids. In germline, CDR1 is SGHAT, CDR2 FQNNGV. The V gene lost 5 bases and the J gene lost 2 bases, with 13 bases spanning the gap. CDR3 loop: CASSPTSSAGANVLTF. The DNA of the CDR3 is TGTGCCAGCAGCCCAACATCATCGGCTGGGGCCAACGTCCTGACTTTC.

This chain uses TRBV6-1 with TRBJ2-7, with TRBD1 as a possible D gene (6 bases). V was pared by 10 bases and J by 2 bases, with 15 bases between. Germline CDR1 reads MNHNS; CDR2 reads SASEGT. This CDR3 has 13 amino acids. CDR3 DNA sequence: TGTGCCATCCACCGGGACATTGCCTACGAGCAGTACTTC. Residues: CAIHRDIAYEQYF.

Many counts were recorded for this clonotype. The gene calls are TRBV10-3 and TRBJ2-2, with D possibly matching TRBD1 (5 bases). This CDR3 comprises 14 residues. Trimming cost V 1 base and J 5 bases, with 8 bases left between them. Germline loops: CDR1 ENHRY, CDR2 SYGVKD. CDR3 in DNA: TGTGCCATCAGTGAGTTAAGGGGAACCGGGGAGCTGTTTTTT. It translates to CAISELRGTGELFF.

This clonotype turned up a few times. This rearrangement joins TRBV11-2 to TRBJ2-1, with D possibly matching TRBD2 (6 bases). The V and J ends lost 10 bases and 0 bases respectively, with 13 bases between them. Per germline, CDR1 SGHAT and CDR2 FQNNGV. The CDR3 runs 14 residues. The CDR3 DNA is TGTGCCACCCTAGCGCCGAGCTCCTACAATGAGCAGTTCTTC. This translates into CATLAPSSYNEQFF.